This paragraph covers one T cell receptor (beta chain) sequence. The antigen is undetermined. A much more abundant neighbour one base away suggests this may be a read error. The entry originates in a study of blood T cells in healthy people across ages. Alongside a J-beta primer mix, a sample-barcoded 5' primer served in a second PCR lasting 7 to 11 cycles. TCRdb passed the 5' RACE reads through MiXCR, listing each CDR3 protein once. The sample contains 750,000 to 850,000 distinct CDR3 sequences, more than 20% of which appear only once. Broader study findings: Higher diversity and more naive CD4+ cells were features of long-lived donors, compared to aged donors. Among T cells, TCR beta diversity per million cells dropped roughly linearly as age rose.

Per-sample yields of isolated PBMCs were at least 7 million. The CDR3 length is 13 residues. The data also belong to a second study, concerning T cells of mothers and their children.

The sequence was obtained from a boy between 10 and 17 years old in good health. The specimen was blood. This sequence joins TRBV12-3 or TRBV12-4 and TRBJ2-7; D tentatively fits TRBD1 or TRBD2 (6 bases each). In DNA, the CDR3 is TGTGCCAGCAGTTTATCGGGGGCCTACGCGCAGTACTTC. Residues: CASSLSGAYAQYF.